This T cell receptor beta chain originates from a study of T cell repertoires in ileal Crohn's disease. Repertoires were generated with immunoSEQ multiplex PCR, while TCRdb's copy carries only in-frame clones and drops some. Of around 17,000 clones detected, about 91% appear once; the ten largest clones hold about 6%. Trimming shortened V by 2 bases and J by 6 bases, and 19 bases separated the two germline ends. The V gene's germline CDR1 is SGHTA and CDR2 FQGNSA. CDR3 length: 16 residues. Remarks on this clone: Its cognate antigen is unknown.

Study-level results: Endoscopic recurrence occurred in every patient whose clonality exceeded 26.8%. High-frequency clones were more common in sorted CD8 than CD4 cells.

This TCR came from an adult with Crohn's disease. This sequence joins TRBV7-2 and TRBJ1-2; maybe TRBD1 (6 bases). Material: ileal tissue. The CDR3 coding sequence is TGTGCCAGCAGCTTATTCAAGCCCGACAGGCGCCATGGCTACACCTTC. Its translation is CASSLFKPDRRHGYTF.